This TCR beta chain was documented in a study of blood T cells in healthy people across ages. General study findings and limits: Age brought a roughly linear fall in TCR beta diversity measured per million T cells.

Then a second PCR, running roughly 7 to 11 cycles, was carried out with a sample-barcoded 5' primer and a J-beta primer mix. TCRdb re-called the 5' RACE reads through MiXCR, storing one row per CDR3 protein. The table shows 600,000 to 1,000,000 distinct CDR3 sequences, with 20% to 25% occurring only once. About this clonotype: Its target is unknown.

Germline CDR1 reads MGHRA; CDR2 reads YSYEKL. The CDR3 runs 15 residues. V lost 6 bases, J lost 7 bases, and 18 bases lay in between. These same data were also listed under a study on T cells of mothers and their children. That paper notes: A few healthy Caucasian mothers, along with their six children, were the donors. Each child contributed roughly 3 million TCR beta CDR3 reads, while each mother contributed over 8 million.

The chain is built from TRBV4-1 and TRBJ1-4, with a possible D match to TRBD1 (5 bases). The receptor comes from a boy aged 5-17 years in good health. Sequencing was done on a sample of blood. This CDR3 reads CASSRGVYASEKLFF. The CDR3 DNA reads TGCGCCAGCAGTCGAGGGGTTTATGCTTCTGAAAAACTGTTTTTT.